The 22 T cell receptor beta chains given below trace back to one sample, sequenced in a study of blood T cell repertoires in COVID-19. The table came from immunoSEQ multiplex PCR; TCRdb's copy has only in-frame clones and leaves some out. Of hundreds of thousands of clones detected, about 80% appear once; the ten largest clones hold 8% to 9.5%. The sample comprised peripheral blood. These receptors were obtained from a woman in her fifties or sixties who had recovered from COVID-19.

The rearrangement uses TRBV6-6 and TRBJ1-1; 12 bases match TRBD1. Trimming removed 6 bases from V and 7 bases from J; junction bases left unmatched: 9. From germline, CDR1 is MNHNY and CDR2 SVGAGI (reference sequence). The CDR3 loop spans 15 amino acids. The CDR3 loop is CASSGTGGYSGEAFF. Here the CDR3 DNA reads TGTGCCAGCAGCGGGACAGGGGGCTATAGTGGTGAAGCTTTCTTT.

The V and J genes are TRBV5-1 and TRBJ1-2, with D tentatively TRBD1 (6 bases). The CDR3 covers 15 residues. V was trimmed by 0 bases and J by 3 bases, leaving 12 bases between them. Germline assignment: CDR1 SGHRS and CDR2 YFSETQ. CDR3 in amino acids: CASSLDGQTHYGYTF. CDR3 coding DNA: TGCGCCAGCAGCTTGGACGGACAGACCCACTATGGCTACACCTTC.

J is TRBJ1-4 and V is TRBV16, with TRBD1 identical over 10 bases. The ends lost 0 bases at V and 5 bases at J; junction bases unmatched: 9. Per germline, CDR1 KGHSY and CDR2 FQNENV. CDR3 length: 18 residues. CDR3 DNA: TGTGCCAGCAGCCAATCGGGGGCCCAGGGACAGGGGAATGAAAAACTGTTTTTT. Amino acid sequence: CASSQSGAQGQGNEKLFF.

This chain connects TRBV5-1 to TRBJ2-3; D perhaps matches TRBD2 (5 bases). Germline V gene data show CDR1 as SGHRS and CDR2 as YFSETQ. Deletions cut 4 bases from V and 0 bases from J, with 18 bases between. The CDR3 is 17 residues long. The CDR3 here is CASSTQGGPASTDTQYF. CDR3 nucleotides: TGCGCCAGCAGCACGCAAGGAGGCCCCGCTAGCACAGATACGCAGTATTTT.

CDR3 sequence (DNA): TGTGCCAGCAGCCCTGAAAGGACTAGCGGGGTGGGGAATGAGCAGTTCTTC. Translation gives CASSPERTSGVGNEQFF. J is TRBJ2-1 and V is TRBV9; 12 bases align to TRBD2. The CDR3 covers 17 residues. The V gene's germline CDR1 is SGDLS and CDR2 YYNGEE. V lost 4 bases and J lost 7; bases outside the gene matches: 12. The full variable domain, rest sourced from reference TRBV9 and TRBJ2-1, is DSGVTQTPKHLITATGQRVTLRCSPRSGDLSVYWYQQSLDQGLQFLIQYYNGEERAKGNILERFSAQQFPDLHSELNLSSLELGDSALYFCASSPERTSGVGNEQFFGPGTRLTVL.

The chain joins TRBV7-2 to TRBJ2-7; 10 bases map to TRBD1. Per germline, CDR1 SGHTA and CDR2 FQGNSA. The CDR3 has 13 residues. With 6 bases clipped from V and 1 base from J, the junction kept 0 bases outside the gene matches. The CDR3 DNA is TGTGCCAGCAGGGGACAGGGGTCCTACGAGCAGTACTTC. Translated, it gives CASRGQGSYEQYF.

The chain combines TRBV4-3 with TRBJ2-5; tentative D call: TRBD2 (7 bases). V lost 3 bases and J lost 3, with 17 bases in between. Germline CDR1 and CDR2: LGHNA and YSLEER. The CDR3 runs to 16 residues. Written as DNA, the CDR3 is TGCGCCAGCAGCCAGGGGGCGGGAGTGTTGAAAGAGACCCAGTACTTC. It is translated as CASSQGAGVLKETQYF.

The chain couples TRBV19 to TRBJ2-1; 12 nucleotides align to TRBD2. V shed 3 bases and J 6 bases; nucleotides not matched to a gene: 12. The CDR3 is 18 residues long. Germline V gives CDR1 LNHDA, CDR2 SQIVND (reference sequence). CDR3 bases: TGTGCCAGTAGTATTAAGGCTAGCGGGAGGGGATGGATCAATGAGCAGTTCTTC. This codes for CASSIKASGRGWINEQFF.

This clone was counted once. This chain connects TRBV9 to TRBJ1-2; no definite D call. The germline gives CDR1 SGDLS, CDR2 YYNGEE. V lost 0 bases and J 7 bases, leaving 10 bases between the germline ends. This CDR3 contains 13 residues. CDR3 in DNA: TGTGCCAGCAGCGTAGGAGTGGAGGGTGGCTACACCTTC. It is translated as CASSVGVEGGYTF.

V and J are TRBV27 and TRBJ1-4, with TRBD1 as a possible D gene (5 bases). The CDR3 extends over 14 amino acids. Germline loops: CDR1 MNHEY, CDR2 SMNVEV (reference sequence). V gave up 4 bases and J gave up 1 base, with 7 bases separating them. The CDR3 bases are TGTGCCAGCAGTTCCCAGGGAACTAATGAAAAACTGTTTTTT. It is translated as CASSSQGTNEKLFF.

The CDR3 bases are TGTGCCAGCAGTTTAGCCCTCTCGAGCGCTGAAGCTTTCTTT. It encodes CASSLALSSAEAFF. The chain employs TRBV28 and TRBJ1-1, with D hard to call. The CDR3 has 14 amino acids. CDR1 is MDHEN, CDR2 SYDVKM, per germline. The germline V and J ends were trimmed by 2 bases and 6 bases, with 13 bases remaining between them.

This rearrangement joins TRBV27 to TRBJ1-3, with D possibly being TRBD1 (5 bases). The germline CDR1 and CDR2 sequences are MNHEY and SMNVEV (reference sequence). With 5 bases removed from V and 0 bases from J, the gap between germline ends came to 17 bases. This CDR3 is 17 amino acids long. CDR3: CASSRLGASASGNTIYF. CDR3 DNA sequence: TGTGCCAGCAGTCGACTTGGGGCATCCGCCTCTGGAAACACCATATATTTT.

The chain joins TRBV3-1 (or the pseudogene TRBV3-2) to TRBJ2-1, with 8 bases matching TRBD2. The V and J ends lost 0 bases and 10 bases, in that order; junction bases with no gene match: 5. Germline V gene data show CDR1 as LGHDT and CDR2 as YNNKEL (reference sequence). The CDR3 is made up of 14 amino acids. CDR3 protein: CASSQEPTSGEQFF. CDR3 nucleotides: TGTGCCAGCAGCCAAGAACCTACTAGCGGCGAGCAGTTCTTC.

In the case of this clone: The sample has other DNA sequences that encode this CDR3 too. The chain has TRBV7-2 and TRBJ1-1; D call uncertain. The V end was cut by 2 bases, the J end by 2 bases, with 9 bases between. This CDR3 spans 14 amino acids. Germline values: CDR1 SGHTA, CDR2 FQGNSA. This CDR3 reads CASSLSLLNTEAFF. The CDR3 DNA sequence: TGTGCCAGCAGCTTAAGTCTCCTAAACACTGAAGCTTTCTTT. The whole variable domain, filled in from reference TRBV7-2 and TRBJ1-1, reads GAGVSQSPSNKVTEKGKDVELRCDPISGHTALYWYRQSLGQGLEFLIYFQGNSAPDKSGLPSDRFSAERTGGSVSTLTIQRTQQEDSAVYLCASSLSLLNTEAFFGQGTRLTVV.

The CDR3 spells CASSLDTPQGEQYF. CDR3 DNA sequence: TGCGCCAGCAGCTTGGACACCCCCCAGGGGGAGCAGTACTTC. The chain employs TRBV5-1 and TRBJ2-7; D may be TRBD1 (6 bases). Trimming shortened V by 0 bases and J by 7 bases, and 14 bases separated the two germline ends. The CDR3 runs to 14 residues. CDR1 and CDR2 (germline): SGHRS, YFSETQ. The entire variable domain, with the rest obtained from reference TRBV5-1 and TRBJ2-7, is as follows: KAGVTQTPRYLIKTRGQQVTLSCSPISGHRSVSWYQQTPGQGLQFLFEYFSETQRNKGNFPGRFSGRQFSNSRSEMNVSTLELGDSALYLCASSLDTPQGEQYFGPGTRLTVT.

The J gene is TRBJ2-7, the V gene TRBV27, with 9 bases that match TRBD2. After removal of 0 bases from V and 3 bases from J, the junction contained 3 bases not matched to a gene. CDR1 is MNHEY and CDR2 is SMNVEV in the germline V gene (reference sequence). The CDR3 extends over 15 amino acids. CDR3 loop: CASSLSMREGYEQYF. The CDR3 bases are TGTGCCAGCAGTTTATCTATGCGGGAGGGCTACGAGCAGTACTTC.

The CDR3 bases are TGTGCCAGCAGTTTTGCGGGAAAACCCTACGAGCAGTACTTC. This translates into CASSFAGKPYEQYF. The J gene is TRBJ2-7, the V gene TRBV27; a weak D match, TRBD2 (6 bases). The V end was cut by 3 bases, the J end by 2 bases, with 11 bases between. The CDR3 contains 14 residues. The germline V gene encodes CDR1 MNHEY and CDR2 SMNVEV (reference sequence).

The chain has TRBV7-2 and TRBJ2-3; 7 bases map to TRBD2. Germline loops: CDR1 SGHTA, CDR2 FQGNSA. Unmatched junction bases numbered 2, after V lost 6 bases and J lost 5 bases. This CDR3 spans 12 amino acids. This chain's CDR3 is CASRSSGDTQYF. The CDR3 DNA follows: TGTGCCAGCAGGTCTAGCGGAGATACGCAGTATTTT.

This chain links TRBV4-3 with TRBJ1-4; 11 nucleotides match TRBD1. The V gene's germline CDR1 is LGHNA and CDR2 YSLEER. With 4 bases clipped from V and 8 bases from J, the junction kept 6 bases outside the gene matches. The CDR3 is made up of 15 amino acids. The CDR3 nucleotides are TGCGCCAGCAGCCTTGGACAGGGGGCTCGGGAAAAACTGTTTTTT. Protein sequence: CASSLGQGAREKLFF.

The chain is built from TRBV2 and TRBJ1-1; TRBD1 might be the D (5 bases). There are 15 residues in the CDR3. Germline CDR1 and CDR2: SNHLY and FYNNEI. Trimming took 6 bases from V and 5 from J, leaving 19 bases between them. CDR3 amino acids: CASSSVGQGGTEAFF. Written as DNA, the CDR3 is TGTGCCAGCAGCTCCGTGGGGCAGGGTGGTACTGAAGCTTTCTTT.

CDR3: CASSQGHRETQYF. For the CDR3, the DNA is TGTGCCAGCAGCCAAGGCCACAGAGAGACCCAGTACTTC. The chain links TRBV14 to TRBJ2-5; D ambiguous. With 1 base removed from V and 4 bases from J, the gap between germline ends came to 7 bases. This CDR3 region has 13 residues. The germline gives CDR1 SGHDN, CDR2 FVKESK.

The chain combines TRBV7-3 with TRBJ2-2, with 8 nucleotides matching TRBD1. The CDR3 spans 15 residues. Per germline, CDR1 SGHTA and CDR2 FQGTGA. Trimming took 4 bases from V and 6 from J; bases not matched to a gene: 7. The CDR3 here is CASSYRTGLAGELFF. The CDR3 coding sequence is TGTGCCAGCAGCTACCGGACAGGGCTAGCCGGGGAGCTGTTTTTT.